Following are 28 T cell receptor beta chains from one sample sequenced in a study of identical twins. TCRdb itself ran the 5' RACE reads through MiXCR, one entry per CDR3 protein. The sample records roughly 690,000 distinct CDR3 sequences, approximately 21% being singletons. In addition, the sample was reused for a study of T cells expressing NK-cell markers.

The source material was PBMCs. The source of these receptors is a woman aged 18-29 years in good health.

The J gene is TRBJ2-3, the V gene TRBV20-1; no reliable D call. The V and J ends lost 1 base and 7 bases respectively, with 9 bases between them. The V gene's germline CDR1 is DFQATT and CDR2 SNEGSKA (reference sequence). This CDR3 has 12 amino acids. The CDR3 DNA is TGCAGTGCTAGAGTCCCGGCCTATACGCAGTATTTT. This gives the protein CSARVPAYTQYF.

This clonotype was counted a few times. CDR3 amino acids: CSARHGQGAGNIQYF. Written as DNA, the CDR3 is TGCAGTGCTAGACATGGGCAGGGGGCAGGAAACATTCAGTACTTC. The chain joins TRBV20-1 to TRBJ2-4, with 8 bases identical to TRBD1. This CDR3 contains 15 residues. The germline CDR1 and CDR2 sequences are DFQATT and SNEGSKA (reference sequence). The V segment lost 2 bases and the J segment 6 bases; nucleotides outside the gene matches: 9.

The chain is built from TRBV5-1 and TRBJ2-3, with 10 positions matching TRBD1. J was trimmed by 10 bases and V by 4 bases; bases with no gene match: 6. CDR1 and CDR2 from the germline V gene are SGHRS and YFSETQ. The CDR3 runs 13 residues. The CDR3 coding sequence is TGCGCCAGCAGCGCGGACAGGGGGACCCCGCAGTATTTT. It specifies CASSADRGTPQYF.

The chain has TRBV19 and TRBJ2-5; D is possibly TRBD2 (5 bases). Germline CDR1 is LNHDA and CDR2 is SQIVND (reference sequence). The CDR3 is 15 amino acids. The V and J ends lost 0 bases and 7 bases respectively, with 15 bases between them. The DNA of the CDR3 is TGTGCCAGTAGTATAGATCCGGGGATCTCAGGGACCCAGTACTTC. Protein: CASSIDPGISGTQYF.

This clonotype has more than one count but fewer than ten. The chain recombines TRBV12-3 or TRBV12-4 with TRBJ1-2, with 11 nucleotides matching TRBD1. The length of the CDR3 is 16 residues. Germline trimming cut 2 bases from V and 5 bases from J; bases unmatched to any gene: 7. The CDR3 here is CASSLFTGQGVYGYTF. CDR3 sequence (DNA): TGTGCCAGCAGTTTATTCACGGGACAGGGGGTATATGGCTACACCTTC.

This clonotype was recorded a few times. CDR3 in amino acids: CSAPAPQRGETQYF. CDR3 DNA sequence: TGCAGTGCCCCAGCCCCTCAGAGAGGGGAGACCCAGTACTTC. The V gene is TRBV20-1, the J gene TRBJ2-5; weak D call: TRBD2 (5 bases). CDR1 and CDR2 (germline): DFQATT, SNEGSKA (reference sequence). This CDR3 spans 14 amino acids. V lost 6 bases and J 5 bases, leaving 19 bases between the germline ends.

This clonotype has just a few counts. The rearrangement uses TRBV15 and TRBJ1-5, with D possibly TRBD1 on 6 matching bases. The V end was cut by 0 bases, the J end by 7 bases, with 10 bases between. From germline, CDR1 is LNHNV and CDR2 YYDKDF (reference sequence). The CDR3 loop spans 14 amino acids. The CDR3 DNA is TGTGCCACCAGCAGAGACGGCGGGGGCCAGCCCCAGCATTTT. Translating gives CATSRDGGGQPQHF. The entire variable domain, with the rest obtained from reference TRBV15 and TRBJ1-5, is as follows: DAMVIQNPRYQVTQFGKPVTLSCSQTLNHNVMYWYQQKSSQAPKLLFHYYDKDFNNEADTPDNFQSRRPNTSFCFLDIRSPGLGDTAMYLCATSRDGGGQPQHFGDGTRLSIL.

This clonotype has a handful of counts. The CDR3 loop is CASSYGGHTEAFF. DNA of the CDR3: TGTGCCAGCAGTTACGGGGGACACACTGAAGCTTTCTTT. The chain combines TRBV6-5 with TRBJ1-1; the D gene is possibly TRBD1 (5 bases). CDR3 length: 13 amino acids. The germline CDR1 and CDR2 sequences are MNHEY and SVGAGI. The V end lost 2 bases, the J end lost 3 bases, and 7 bases lay between the germline ends.

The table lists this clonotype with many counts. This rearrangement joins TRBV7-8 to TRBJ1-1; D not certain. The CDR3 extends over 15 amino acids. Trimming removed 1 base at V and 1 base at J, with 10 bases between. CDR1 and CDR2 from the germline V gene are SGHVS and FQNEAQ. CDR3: CASSLVDIPNTEAFF. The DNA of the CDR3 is TGTGCCAGCAGCTTAGTTGACATACCGAACACTGAAGCTTTCTTT.

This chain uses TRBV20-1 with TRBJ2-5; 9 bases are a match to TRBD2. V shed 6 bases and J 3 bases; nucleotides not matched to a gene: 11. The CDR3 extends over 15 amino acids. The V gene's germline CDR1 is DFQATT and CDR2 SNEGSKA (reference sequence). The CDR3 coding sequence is TGCAGTGCGAGACTAGCGGAGACGAAGAAAGAGACCCAGTACTTC. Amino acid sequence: CSARLAETKKETQYF.

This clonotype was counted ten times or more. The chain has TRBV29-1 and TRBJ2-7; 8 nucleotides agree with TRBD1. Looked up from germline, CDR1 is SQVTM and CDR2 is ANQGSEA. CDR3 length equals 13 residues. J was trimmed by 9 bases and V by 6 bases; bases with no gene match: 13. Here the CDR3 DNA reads TGCAGCGTCCTAGGACAGGGTGATCTCGGGCAGTACTTC. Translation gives CSVLGQGDLGQYF.

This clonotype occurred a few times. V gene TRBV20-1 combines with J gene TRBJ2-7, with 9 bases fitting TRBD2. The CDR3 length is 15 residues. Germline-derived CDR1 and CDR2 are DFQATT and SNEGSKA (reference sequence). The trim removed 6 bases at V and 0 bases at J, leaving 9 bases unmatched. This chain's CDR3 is CSAPIAGARSYEQYF. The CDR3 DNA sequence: TGCAGTGCCCCGATAGCGGGGGCCCGCTCCTACGAGCAGTACTTC.

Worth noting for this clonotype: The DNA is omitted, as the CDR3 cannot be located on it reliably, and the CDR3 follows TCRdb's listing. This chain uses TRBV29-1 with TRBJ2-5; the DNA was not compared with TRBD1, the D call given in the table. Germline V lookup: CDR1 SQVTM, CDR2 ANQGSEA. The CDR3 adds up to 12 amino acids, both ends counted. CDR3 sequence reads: CSVGWGSGGIGF.

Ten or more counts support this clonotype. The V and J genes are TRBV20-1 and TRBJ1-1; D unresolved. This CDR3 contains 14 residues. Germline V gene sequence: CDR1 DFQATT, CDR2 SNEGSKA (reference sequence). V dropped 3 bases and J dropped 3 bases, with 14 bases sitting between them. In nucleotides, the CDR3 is TGCAGTGCTAGTCCAACTCTGAGGGACACTGAAGCTTTCTTT. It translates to CSASPTLRDTEAFF.

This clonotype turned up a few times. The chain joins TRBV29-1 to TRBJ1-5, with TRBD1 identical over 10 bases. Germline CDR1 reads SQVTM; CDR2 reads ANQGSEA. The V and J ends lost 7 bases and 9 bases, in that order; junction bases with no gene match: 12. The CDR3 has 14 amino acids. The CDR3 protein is CSATTGGQGWPQHF. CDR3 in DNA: TGCAGCGCAACGACAGGGGGCCAGGGGTGGCCCCAGCATTTT.

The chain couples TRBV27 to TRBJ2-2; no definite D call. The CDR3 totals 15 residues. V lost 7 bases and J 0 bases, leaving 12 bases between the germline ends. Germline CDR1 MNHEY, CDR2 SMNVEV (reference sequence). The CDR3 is CASTRVPPNTGELFF. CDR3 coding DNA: TGTGCCAGCACACGGGTTCCTCCGAACACCGGGGAGCTGTTTTTT.

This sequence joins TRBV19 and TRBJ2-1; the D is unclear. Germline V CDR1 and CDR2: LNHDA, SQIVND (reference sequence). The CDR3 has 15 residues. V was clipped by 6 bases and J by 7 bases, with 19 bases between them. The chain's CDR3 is CASSPSPGFSNEQFF. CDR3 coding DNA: TGTGCCAGTAGCCCTTCCCCTGGTTTCTCGAATGAGCAGTTCTTC.

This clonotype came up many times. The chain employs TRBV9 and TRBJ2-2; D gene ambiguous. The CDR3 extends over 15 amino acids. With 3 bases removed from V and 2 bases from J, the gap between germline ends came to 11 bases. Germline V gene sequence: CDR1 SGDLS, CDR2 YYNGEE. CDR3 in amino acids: CASSATGFNTGELFF. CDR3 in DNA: TGTGCCAGCAGCGCCACCGGGTTTAACACCGGGGAGCTGTTTTTT. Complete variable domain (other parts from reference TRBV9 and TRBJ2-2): DSGVTQTPKHLITATGQRVTLRCSPRSGDLSVYWYQQSLDQGLQFLIQYYNGEERAKGNILERFSAQQFPDLHSELNLSSLELGDSALYFCASSATGFNTGELFFGEGSRLTVL.

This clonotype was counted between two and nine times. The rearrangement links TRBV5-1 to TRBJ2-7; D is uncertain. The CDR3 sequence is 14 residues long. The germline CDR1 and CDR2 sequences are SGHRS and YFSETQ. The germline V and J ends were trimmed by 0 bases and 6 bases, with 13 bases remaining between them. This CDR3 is CASSLEGSKGEQYF. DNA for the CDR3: TGCGCCAGCAGCTTGGAGGGTTCCAAGGGCGAGCAGTACTTC.

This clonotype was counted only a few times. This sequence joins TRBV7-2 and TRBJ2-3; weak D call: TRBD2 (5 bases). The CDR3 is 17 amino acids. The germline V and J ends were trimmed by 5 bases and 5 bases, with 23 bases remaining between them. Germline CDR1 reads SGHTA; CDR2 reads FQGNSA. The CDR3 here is CASSLTPVGVRGDTQYF. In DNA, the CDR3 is TGTGCCAGCAGCCTCACACCGGTGGGAGTACGCGGAGATACGCAGTATTTT.

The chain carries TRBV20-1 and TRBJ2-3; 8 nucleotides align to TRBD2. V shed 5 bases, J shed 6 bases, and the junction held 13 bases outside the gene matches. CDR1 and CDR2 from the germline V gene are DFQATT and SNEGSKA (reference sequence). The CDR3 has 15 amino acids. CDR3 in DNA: TGCAGTGCTCCCCCTAAAGGCGGGAGGTCGGATACGCAGTATTTT. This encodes CSAPPKGGRSDTQYF.

CDR3 loop: CASSRSLGRYEEKYF. The CDR3 bases are TGTGCCAGCAGTCGCTCGCTAGGGAGGTATGAAGAGAAGTACTTC. The rearrangement uses TRBV12-3 or TRBV12-4 and TRBJ2-7; maybe TRBD2 (6 bases). V was pared by 5 bases and J by 11 bases, with 25 bases between. CDR3 length equals 15 residues.

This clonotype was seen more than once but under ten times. CDR3: CSVEGGQGGLGQYF. CDR3 DNA: TGCAGCGTTGAAGGGGGACAGGGGGGGCTCGGACAGTACTTC. The chain joins TRBV29-1 to TRBJ2-5; 11 positions agree with TRBD1. Per germline, CDR1 SQVTM and CDR2 ANQGSEA. V dropped 1 base and J dropped 11; count of bases not matched to a gene: 9. CDR3 length equals 14 residues.

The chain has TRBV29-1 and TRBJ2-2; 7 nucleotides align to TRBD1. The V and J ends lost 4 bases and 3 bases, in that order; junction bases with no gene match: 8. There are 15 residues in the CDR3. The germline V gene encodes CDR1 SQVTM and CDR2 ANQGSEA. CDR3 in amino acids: CSVVSRDRYTGELFF. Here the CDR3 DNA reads TGCAGCGTTGTTAGCCGGGACAGATACACCGGGGAGCTGTTTTTT.

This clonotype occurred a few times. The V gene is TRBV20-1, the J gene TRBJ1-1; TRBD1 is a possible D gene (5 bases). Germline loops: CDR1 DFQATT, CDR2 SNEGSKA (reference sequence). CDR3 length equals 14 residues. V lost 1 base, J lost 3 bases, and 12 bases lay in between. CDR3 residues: CSARGPGPYTEAFF. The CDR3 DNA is TGCAGTGCTAGAGGTCCGGGGCCTTACACTGAAGCTTTCTTT.

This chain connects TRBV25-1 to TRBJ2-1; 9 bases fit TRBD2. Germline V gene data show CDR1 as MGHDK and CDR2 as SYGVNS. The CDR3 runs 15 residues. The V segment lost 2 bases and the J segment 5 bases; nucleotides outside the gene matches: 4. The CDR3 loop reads CASSEAGGRHNEQFF. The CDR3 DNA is TGTGCCAGCAGTGAAGCGGGGGGGAGGCACAATGAGCAGTTCTTC.

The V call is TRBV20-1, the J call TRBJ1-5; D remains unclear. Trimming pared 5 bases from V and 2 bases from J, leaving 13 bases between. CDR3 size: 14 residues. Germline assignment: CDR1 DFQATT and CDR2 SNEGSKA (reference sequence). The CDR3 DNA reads TGCAGTGCTGGGGTCGGCGGGGGCAATCAGCCCCAGCATTTT. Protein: CSAGVGGGNQPQHF.

This chain's CDR3 is CASSPRDYGYTF. CDR3 nucleotides: TGTGCCAGCAGCCCTAGGGATTATGGCTACACCTTC. V is TRBV12-3 or TRBV12-4 and J is TRBJ1-2; D not resolved. The CDR3 is made up of 12 amino acids. Trimming removed 6 bases at V and 5 bases at J, with 10 bases between.